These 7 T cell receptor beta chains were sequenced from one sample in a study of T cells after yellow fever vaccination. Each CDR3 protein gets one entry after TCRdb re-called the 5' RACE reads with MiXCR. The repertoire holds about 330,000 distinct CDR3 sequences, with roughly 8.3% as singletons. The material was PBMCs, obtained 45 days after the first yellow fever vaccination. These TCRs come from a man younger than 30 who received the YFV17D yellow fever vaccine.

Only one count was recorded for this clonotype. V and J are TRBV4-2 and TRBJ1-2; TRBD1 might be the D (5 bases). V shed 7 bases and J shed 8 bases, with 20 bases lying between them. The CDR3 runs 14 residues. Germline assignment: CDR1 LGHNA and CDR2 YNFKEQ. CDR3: CASTPRLGHWGYTF. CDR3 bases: TGTGCCAGCACCCCAAGATTGGGGCATTGGGGCTACACCTTC.

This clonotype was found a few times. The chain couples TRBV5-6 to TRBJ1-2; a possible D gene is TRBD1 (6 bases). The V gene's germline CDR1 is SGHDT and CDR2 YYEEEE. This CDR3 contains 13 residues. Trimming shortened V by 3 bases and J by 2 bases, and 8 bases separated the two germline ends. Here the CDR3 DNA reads TGTGCCAGCAGCTGGGACAAAAACTATGGCTACACCTTC. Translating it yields CASSWDKNYGYTF.

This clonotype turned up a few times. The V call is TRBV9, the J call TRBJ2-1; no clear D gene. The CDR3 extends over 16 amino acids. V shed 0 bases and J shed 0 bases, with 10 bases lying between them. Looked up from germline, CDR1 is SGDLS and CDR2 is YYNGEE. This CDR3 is CASSVVGRSSYNEQFF. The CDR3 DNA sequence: TGTGCCAGCAGCGTAGTTGGCAGGAGCTCCTACAATGAGCAGTTCTTC.

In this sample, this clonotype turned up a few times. The CDR3 loop reads CSVVGGLAANTGELFF. For the CDR3, the DNA is TGCAGCGTTGTTGGGGGACTAGCGGCGAACACCGGGGAGCTGTTTTTT. This chain connects TRBV29-1 to TRBJ2-2, with 11 bases identical to TRBD2. CDR1 and CDR2 from the germline V gene are SQVTM and ANQGSEA. The CDR3 is 16 amino acids. V trimming: 4 bases; J trimming: 0 bases; junction bases outside the gene matches: 4.

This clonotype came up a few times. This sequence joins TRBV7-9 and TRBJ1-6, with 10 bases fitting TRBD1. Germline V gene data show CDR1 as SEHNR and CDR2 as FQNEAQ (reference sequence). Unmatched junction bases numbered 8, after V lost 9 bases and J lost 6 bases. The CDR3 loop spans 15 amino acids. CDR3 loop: CASRWDRGGNSPLHF. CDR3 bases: TGTGCCAGTCGCTGGGACAGGGGAGGTAATTCACCCCTCCACTTT.

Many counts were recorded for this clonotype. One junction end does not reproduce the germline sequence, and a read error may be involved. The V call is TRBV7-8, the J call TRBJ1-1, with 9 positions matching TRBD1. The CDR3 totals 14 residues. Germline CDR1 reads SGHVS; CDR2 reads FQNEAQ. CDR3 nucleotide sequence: TGTGCCAGCACCTTACAGGGGGCAAGCACTGAAGCTTTCTTT. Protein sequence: CASTLQGASTEAFF.

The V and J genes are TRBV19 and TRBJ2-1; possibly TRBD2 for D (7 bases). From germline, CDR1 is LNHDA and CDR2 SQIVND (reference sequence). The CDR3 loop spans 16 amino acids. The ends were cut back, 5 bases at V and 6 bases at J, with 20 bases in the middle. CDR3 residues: CASSRVTGGPINEQFF. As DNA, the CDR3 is TGTGCCAGTAGTCGAGTGACGGGGGGCCCCATCAATGAGCAGTTCTTC.